This T cell receptor beta chain appears in the sequencing data of a study of T cell clones after liver transplantation. Looking at the study overall: Blood was drawn pre-transplant, before withdrawal, and after full or failed withdrawal.

Assay: immunoSEQ multiplex PCR; the TCRdb copy retains only in-frame clones and omits some. The table records fewer than 85,000 clones, 80% of them present only once. This clonotype was sampled from a human patient who received a liver transplant. Part of the T cells may come from the graft donor. The sample here was CD4+ T cells from blood, taken 12 months after liver transplant.

The CDR3 region has the DNA TGTGCCAGCAGCGGAAACACCATATATTTT. Translating gives CASSGNTIYF. This rearrangement joins TRBV28 to TRBJ1-3; D is undetermined. The CDR3 consists of 10 residues. Germline V gene lookup returns CDR1 MDHEN and CDR2 SYDVKM. With 6 bases removed from V and 4 bases from J, the gap between germline ends came to 1 base. Together with reference TRBV28 and TRBJ1-3, the CDR3 gives the full variable domain: DVKVTQSSRYLVKRTGEKVFLECVQDMDHENMFWYRQDPGLGLRLIYFSYDVKMKEKGDIPEGYSVSREKKERFSLILESASTNQTSMYLCASSGNTIYFGEGSWLTVV.